The 9 T cell receptor beta chains presented below share a single source sample, sequenced in a study of early T cells in non-severe SARS-CoV-2 infection (dated by TCRdb to the early 2020s). Library generation was performed with 5' RACE. TCRdb names NextSeq 500 as the instrument used. The raw public data were reprocessed by TCRdb itself: fastp quality trimming at Q25, MiXCR clonotype calling, in-frame beta chains only. Each record represents a unique CDR3 protein, reported with the most common genes and DNA among its rows. The sample yields around 52,000 distinct CDR3 sequences; roughly 13% were counted once. The top ten constitute about 3% of the sample. The sequencing sample was made of whole blood. Source of these receptors: an adult who was a healthcare worker with PCR-confirmed SARS-CoV-2 infection or an uninfected control (not recorded which).

This clonotype was found a few times. V is TRBV29-1 and J is TRBJ2-7; D gene unclear. The CDR3 totals 12 residues. With 3 bases removed from V and 5 bases from J, the gap between germline ends came to 11 bases. In germline, CDR1 is SQVTM, CDR2 ANQGSEA. The CDR3 coding sequence is TGCAGCGTTGACTCCGGGTCCCACGAGCAGTACTTC. Protein: CSVDSGSHEQYF.

This clonotype was counted ten times or more. The chain links TRBV27 to TRBJ2-1; unclear D gene. Germline CDR1 MNHEY, CDR2 SMNVEV (reference sequence). The CDR3 is 15 amino acids. V lost 1 base and J lost 4, with 11 bases in between. CDR3 sequence (DNA): TGTGCCAGCAGTTTATGGCCCGAGAGGTACAATGAGCAGTTCTTC. Residues: CASSLWPERYNEQFF.

This clonotype was recorded a few times. This sequence joins TRBV5-1 and TRBJ2-7, with a weak D call TRBD1 (6 bases). The CDR3 loop spans 15 amino acids. Per the germline V gene, CDR1 is SGHRS and CDR2 is YFSETQ. V gave up 4 bases and J gave up 2 bases, with 16 bases separating them. In DNA, the CDR3 is TGCGCCAGCAGCGCTGGCAGGGGCTCAACCTACGAGCAGTACTTC. It codes for CASSAGRGSTYEQYF.

This clonotype was recorded at least ten times. This rearrangement joins TRBV6-5 to TRBJ1-6; no firm D call. Germline CDR1 MNHEY, CDR2 SVGAGI. Between the trimmed V and J ends, which lost 4 bases and 7 bases, there was a span of 17 bases. The CDR3 has 16 residues. DNA of the CDR3: TGTGCCAGCAGTTTACCCGGGGTATCGGGGAATTCACCCCTCCACTTT. Translating it yields CASSLPGVSGNSPLHF.

Many counts were recorded for this clonotype. This chain uses TRBV13 with TRBJ2-3, with 14 bases identical to TRBD2. The germline V gene encodes CDR1 PRHDT and CDR2 FYEKMQ (reference sequence). Unmatched junction bases numbered 1, after V lost 4 bases and J lost 4 bases. The CDR3 has 15 residues. CDR3 region: CASSSGLAGADTQYF. The CDR3 DNA is TGTGCCAGCAGCTCGGGACTAGCGGGGGCAGATACGCAGTATTTT.

This sequence joins TRBV2 and TRBJ2-7; D gene ambiguous. Germline V gene data show CDR1 as SNHLY and CDR2 as FYNNEI. Trimming shortened V by 5 bases and J by 2 bases, and 16 bases separated the two germline ends. The CDR3 contains 15 residues. The CDR3 protein is CASSSTQTLAYEQYF. The CDR3 DNA reads TGTGCCAGCAGTTCTACACAAACTTTAGCCTACGAGCAGTACTTC.

This clonotype was seen at least ten times. The V gene is TRBV21-1, the J gene TRBJ2-6; TRBD1 reflects the table's D call only, with no check against the DNA. TRBV21-1 is a pseudogene segment. The CDR3 sequence is 18 residues long. In DNA, the CDR3 is TGTGCCAGCAGCAAAGATGGCAGGGAATCGTCGGGGGCCAACGTCCTGACTTTC. Translation: CASSKDGRESSGANVLTF.

This clonotype has ten or more counts. The chain combines TRBV6-6 with TRBJ1-5; D perhaps matches TRBD1 (6 bases). Trimming removed 6 bases from V and 2 bases from J, with 11 bases in between. This CDR3 is 14 amino acids long. Per germline, CDR1 MNHNY and CDR2 SVGAGI (reference sequence). CDR3 sequence: CASRLRQGNQPQHF. The CDR3, as DNA: TGTGCCAGCAGACTTAGACAGGGCAATCAGCCCCAGCATTTT.

The chain combines TRBV6-1 with TRBJ2-3, with 13 positions matching TRBD2. J was trimmed by 0 bases and V by 4 bases; bases with no gene match: 4. The CDR3 has 17 amino acids. The germline gives CDR1 MNHNS, CDR2 SASEGT. CDR3 amino acids: CASSATSGGPSTDTQYF. The CDR3 DNA reads as TGTGCCAGCAGTGCGACTAGCGGGGGGCCTAGCACAGATACGCAGTATTTT.